What follows are 21 T cell receptor beta chains derived from one specimen sequenced in a study of blood T cell repertoires in COVID-19. Generated by immunoSEQ multiplex PCR, the TCRdb table keeps only in-frame clones and is missing some. The table lists approximately 20,000 clones, approximately 91% of them singletons. The sample taken for sequencing was peripheral blood. These receptors were obtained from a human donor in a cohort sampled during active COVID-19.

The chain has TRBV10-3 and TRBJ2-7; 12 nucleotides match TRBD1. J was trimmed by 5 bases and V by 6 bases; bases with no gene match: 14. The CDR3 spans 17 residues. Germline CDR1 ENHRY, CDR2 SYGVKD. CDR3 nucleotides: TGTGCCATCAGGGGACAGGGGGCTAGCCCTGCGTACGACGAGCAGTACTTC. Translated, it gives CAIRGQGASPAYDEQYF.

The CDR3 loop is CASSEALAGILSGELFF. In nucleotides, the CDR3 is TGTGCCAGCAGTGAAGCGCTGGCAGGGATATTGAGCGGGGAGCTGTTTTTT. This rearrangement joins TRBV6-1 to TRBJ2-2, with D maybe TRBD1 (5 bases). Germline CDR1 is MNHNS and CDR2 is SASEGT. V was cut by 0 bases and J by 7 bases, with 18 bases left in between. The CDR3 totals 17 residues.

The chain has TRBV7-2 and TRBJ1-1; TRBD1 agrees at 7 bases. The CDR3 loop spans 14 amino acids. Trimming took 5 bases from V and 7 from J; bases not matched to a gene: 10. The germline V gene has CDR1 SGHTA and CDR2 FQGNSA. The CDR3 sequence: CASSPDRASGEAFF. The CDR3 bases are TGTGCCAGCAGCCCAGACAGGGCATCCGGTGAAGCTTTCTTT.

Here the CDR3 reads CASSLDAITDTQYF. CDR3 DNA sequence: TGCGCCAGCAGCTTGGACGCGATAACAGATACGCAGTATTTT. The chain couples TRBV5-1 to TRBJ2-3; no definite D call. Trimming shortened V by 0 bases and J by 3 bases, and 8 bases separated the two germline ends. The V gene's germline CDR1 is SGHRS and CDR2 YFSETQ. The CDR3 has 14 amino acids.

The chain employs TRBV18 and TRBJ2-1; D is uncertain. V lost 2 bases to trimming and J lost 2 bases, with 13 bases between them. This CDR3 is 16 amino acids long. Germline CDR1 KGHSH, CDR2 LQKENI. CDR3 region: CASSPADLQTYNEQFF. The DNA of the CDR3 is TGTGCCAGCTCACCAGCTGACCTACAGACCTACAATGAGCAGTTCTTC.

V and J are TRBV10-3 and TRBJ1-5; maybe TRBD1 (6 bases). The CDR3 totals 16 residues. CDR1 is ENHRY, CDR2 SYGVKD, per germline. The V and J ends lost 4 bases and 4 bases respectively, with 17 bases between them. DNA for the CDR3: TGTGCCATCAGTGCGGTGGGGGGGCTAAGGAATCAGCCCCAGCATTTT. It encodes CAISAVGGLRNQPQHF.

The J gene is TRBJ2-5, the V gene TRBV5-1, with a tentative D call TRBD2 (5 bases). The length of the CDR3 is 13 residues. Per germline, CDR1 SGHRS and CDR2 YFSETQ. Deletions cut 3 bases from V and 5 bases from J, with 11 bases between. The chain's CDR3 is CASSSRGSETQYF. CDR3 nucleotides: TGCGCCAGCAGCTCCCGAGGGAGCGAGACCCAGTACTTC.

This clone was observed a few times. This chain connects TRBV3-1 (or the pseudogene TRBV3-2) to TRBJ1-1; TRBD1 might be the D (5 bases). Trimming removed 4 bases at V and 4 bases at J, with 10 bases between. CDR1 is LGHDT, CDR2 YNNKEL, per germline (reference sequence). The CDR3 loop spans 13 amino acids. CDR3 protein: CASSRGGTTEAFF. The CDR3 DNA reads as TGTGCCAGCAGCCGGGGGGGAACCACTGAAGCTTTCTTT.

The V gene is TRBV5-6, the J gene TRBJ2-1; D possibly corresponds to TRBD2 (6 bases). Trimming stripped 0 bases from V and 4 bases from J, with 14 bases between. Germline V lookup: CDR1 SGHDT, CDR2 YYEEEE. CDR3 length: 16 amino acids. CDR3 sequence reads: CASSLVGASAYNEQFF. The CDR3, as DNA: TGTGCCAGCAGCTTGGTCGGGGCTAGCGCATACAATGAGCAGTTCTTC.

The chain couples TRBV5-4 to TRBJ2-5; 7 bases map to TRBD2. The V and J ends lost 3 bases and 1 base, in that order; junction bases with no gene match: 3. Germline values: CDR1 SGHNT, CDR2 YYREEE (reference sequence). The CDR3 is 14 residues long. CDR3 loop: CASSWASGQETQYF. CDR3 coding DNA: TGTGCCAGCAGCTGGGCTAGCGGCCAAGAGACCCAGTACTTC.

This clone was seen just once. The CDR3 nucleotides are TGTGCCAGCAGGGGCCAGTCCTACAATGAGCAGTTCTTC. This gives the protein CASRGQSYNEQFF. V gene TRBV28 combines with J gene TRBJ2-1; no clear D. CDR3 length: 13 residues. Germline V gene sequence: CDR1 MDHEN, CDR2 SYDVKM. V lost 6 bases to trimming and J lost 1 base, with 7 bases between them.

The V and J genes are TRBV21-1 and TRBJ2-7; TRBD2, the D gene given by the table, was not confirmed from the DNA. TRBV21-1 is a recognized pseudogene. This CDR3 comprises 11 residues. CDR3 in DNA: TGTGCCAGCAGCAACCCGAGCGAGCAGTACTTC. Its protein product is CASSNPSEQYF.

This clone was found a few times. V is TRBV5-5 and J is TRBJ2-7; a weak D match, TRBD2 (5 bases). V was pared by 3 bases and J by 2 bases, with 12 bases between. Germline CDR1 and CDR2: SGHKS and YYEKEE (reference sequence). This CDR3 spans 14 amino acids. The CDR3 region is CASSSPGKPYEQYF. The CDR3 DNA reads TGTGCCAGCAGCTCACCGGGAAAACCCTACGAGCAGTACTTC.

This clone occurred once. The chain has TRBV29-1 and TRBJ2-1, with TRBD2 as a possible D gene (6 bases). Trimming pared 5 bases from V and 4 bases from J, leaving 15 bases between. Germline values: CDR1 SQVTM, CDR2 ANQGSEA. The CDR3 totals 14 residues. The CDR3 coding sequence is TGCAGCGTTCGTGGCGGGACCAAGTACAATGAGCAGTTCTTC. Translating it yields CSVRGGTKYNEQFF.

The CDR3 loop reads CASSSNGRSNSPLHF. CDR3 coding DNA: TGTGCCAGCAGCTCAAACGGTCGTTCTAATTCACCCCTCCACTTT. The chain employs TRBV11-2 and TRBJ1-6; the D is unclear. The CDR3 sequence is 15 residues long. Between the trimmed V and J ends, which lost 4 bases and 6 bases, there was a span of 13 bases. CDR1 SGHAT and CDR2 FQNNGV come from the germline V gene.

This chain connects TRBV7-2 to TRBJ2-2, with 15 bases lining up with TRBD2. The J segment lost 3 bases and the V segment lost 5 bases, leaving 10 bases of the junction unmatched. Germline V gene sequence: CDR1 SGHTA, CDR2 FQGNSA. The CDR3 totals 19 residues. The CDR3 DNA is TGTGCCAGCAGCCCAGGGACTAGCGGGGGGCAAATCGACACCGGGGAGCTGTTTTTT. Amino acid sequence: CASSPGTSGGQIDTGELFF.

The chain joins TRBV5-4 to TRBJ1-1; no clear D. This CDR3 has 15 amino acids. The V end lost 5 bases, the J end lost 4 bases, and 18 bases lay between the germline ends. The germline gives CDR1 SGHNT, CDR2 YYREEE (reference sequence). CDR3 amino acids: CASSDVGEKITEAFF. The CDR3 nucleotides read TGTGCCAGCAGTGACGTCGGAGAAAAGATCACTGAAGCTTTCTTT.

V gene TRBV14 combines with J gene TRBJ2-1; 7 positions agree with TRBD2. The CDR3 contains 12 residues. Germline-derived CDR1 and CDR2 are SGHDN and FVKESK. V trimming: 5 bases; J trimming: 8 bases; junction bases outside the gene matches: 3. CDR3 sequence (DNA): TGTGCCAGCAGCTGGGGGGGGGATGAGCAGTTCTTC. Translating it yields CASSWGGDEQFF.

The chain is built from TRBV10-3 and TRBJ2-7; TRBD1 matches 7 bases. Germline V gene lookup returns CDR1 ENHRY and CDR2 SYGVKD. Losses at the gene ends were 0 bases for V and 4 bases for J; bases not matched to a gene: 9. CDR3 length equals 16 residues. In DNA, the CDR3 is TGTGCCATCAGTGAGTCGACAGGGAATGTGATATACGAGCAGTACTTC. This sequence encodes CAISESTGNVIYEQYF.

V and J are TRBV20-1 and TRBJ1-2, with D maybe TRBD1 (5 bases). The V and J ends lost 5 bases and 7 bases respectively, with 11 bases between them. Germline V gene data show CDR1 as DFQATT and CDR2 as SNEGSKA (reference sequence). This CDR3 spans 11 amino acids. The CDR3 nucleotides read TGCAGTGCTGGCCAGGGAATTGGCTACACCTTC. As protein: CSAGQGIGYTF.

The chain is built from TRBV7-8 and TRBJ2-7; the match to TRBD2 covers 7 bases. Germline assignment: CDR1 SGHVS and CDR2 FQNEAQ. J was trimmed by 0 bases and V by 5 bases; bases with no gene match: 13. This CDR3 comprises 17 residues. This CDR3 is CASSPSSGTLSSYEQYF. As DNA, the CDR3 is TGTGCCAGCAGCCCCTCTAGCGGAACCCTAAGCTCCTACGAGCAGTACTTC.